These T cell receptor beta chains were read from a single sample in a study of blood T cell repertoires in COVID-19. TCRdb keeps only in-frame clones here, not all; method: immunoSEQ multiplex PCR. The sample carries approximately 200,000 clones, less than 90% recorded once. Specimen: peripheral blood. The receptors were sampled from a woman older than 75 with COVID-19, enrolled during active disease. The CDR3 runs from the conserved cysteine through the conserved F or W. The order of the fields is J gene, D gene, clone size, V gene, CDR3 DNA, CDR3 protein. D genes are given only for firm matches. Rows may omit the clone size; those that give it use once, few, many or a size class.

J gene: TRBJ1-6
D gene: -
clone size: -
V gene: TRBV5-5
CDR3 DNA: TGTGCCAGCAGCTTGAGGCCTAACATTGGCGGTTCACCCCTCCACTTT
CDR3 protein: CASSLRPNIGGSPLHF

J gene: TRBJ2-5
D gene: -
clone size: -
V gene: TRBV27
CDR3 DNA: TGTGCCAGCAGTCCTACTTTCAGGGTCCAGGAGACCCAGTACTTC
CDR3 protein: CASSPTFRVQETQYF

J gene: TRBJ1-5
D gene: TRBD1
clone size: -
V gene: TRBV23-1
CDR3 DNA: TGCGCCAAACGCGGGGACAGGGATAGTAGCAATCAGCCCCAGCATTTT
CDR3 protein: CAKRGDRDSSNQPQHF

J gene: TRBJ1-1
D gene: -
clone size: -
V gene: TRBV7-9
CDR3 DNA: TGTGCCAGCATGAGACTACAGGGTGAAGCTTTCTTT
CDR3 protein: CASMRLQGEAFF

J gene: TRBJ1-1
D gene: -
clone size: -
V gene: TRBV6-6
CDR3 DNA: TGTGCCAGCAGTTACTCAACGAGTCTGAACACTGAAGCTTTCTTT
CDR3 protein: CASSYSTSLNTEAFF

J gene: TRBJ1-6
D gene: TRBD1
clone size: -
V gene: TRBV5-1
CDR3 DNA: TGCGCCAGCAGCTCGCAGGGGGCGGATAATTCACCCCTCCACTTT
CDR3 protein: CASSSQGADNSPLHF

J gene: TRBJ1-3
D gene: -
clone size: -
V gene: TRBV27
CDR3 DNA: TGTGCCAGCAGCCCATGGCAGACTAAAAATCTGGGAAACACCATATATTTT
CDR3 protein: CASSPWQTKNLGNTIYF

J gene: TRBJ2-5
D gene: TRBD2
clone size: -
V gene: TRBV5-1
CDR3 DNA: TGCGCCAGCAGCGTGTCGGGGGGAGGAGAGACCCAGTACTTC
CDR3 protein: CASSVSGGGETQYF

J gene: TRBJ1-5
D gene: -
clone size: -
V gene: TRBV2
CDR3 DNA: TGTGCCAGCACGGGGGGGCAAGGTCAGCCCCAGCATTTT
CDR3 protein: CASTGGQGQPQHF

J gene: TRBJ2-2
D gene: -
clone size: -
V gene: TRBV6-4
CDR3 DNA: TGTGCCAGCAGTGAACAGGGAAACACCGGGGAGCTGTTTTTT
CDR3 protein: CASSEQGNTGELFF

J gene: TRBJ2-7
D gene: -
clone size: -
V gene: TRBV2
CDR3 DNA: TGTGCCAGCAGATCGACTTTCGGTAGCTCCTACGAGCAGTACTTC
CDR3 protein: CASRSTFGSSYEQYF

J gene: TRBJ1-1
D gene: -
clone size: few
V gene: TRBV2
CDR3 DNA: TGTGCCAGCAGTTTCCGGGGGTTAATGAACACTGAAGCTTTCTTT
CDR3 protein: CASSFRGLMNTEAFF

J gene: TRBJ2-2
D gene: TRBD2
clone size: few
V gene: TRBV9
CDR3 DNA: TGTGCCAGCAGCGACGGACTAGCGGGTAACACCGGGGAGCTGTTTTTT
CDR3 protein: CASSDGLAGNTGELFF

J gene: TRBJ2-2
D gene: -
clone size: -
V gene: TRBV18
CDR3 DNA: TGTGCCAGCTCACCCCGACCACCTATGGGCCTCCATCGCTCGAACACCGGGGAGCTGTTTTTT
CDR3 protein: CASSPRPPMGLHRSNTGELFF

J gene: TRBJ2-2
D gene: -
clone size: -
V gene: TRBV7-2
CDR3 DNA: TGTGCCAGCAGCTTAGACAGGAATCGGGGGGAGCTGTTTTTT
CDR3 protein: CASSLDRNRGELFF

J gene: TRBJ1-2
D gene: -
clone size: few
V gene: TRBV5-1
CDR3 DNA: TGCGCCAGCAGCTCGTCCCAGGATGGCTACACCTTC
CDR3 protein: CASSSSQDGYTF

J gene: TRBJ1-1
D gene: -
clone size: -
V gene: TRBV27
CDR3 DNA: TGTGCCAGCAGTCCCCCGGACAGAACGAACACTGAAGCTTTCTTT
CDR3 protein: CASSPPDRTNTEAFF

J gene: TRBJ1-1
D gene: -
clone size: -
V gene: TRBV10-1
CDR3 DNA: TGCGCCAGCAGTGCGATCGGTAACACTGAAGCTTTCTTT
CDR3 protein: CASSAIGNTEAFF

J gene: TRBJ2-7
D gene: TRBD2
clone size: -
V gene: TRBV5-1
CDR3 DNA: TGCGCCAGCAGCCTTGGGTCTAGCGGGACCTACGAGCAGTACTTC
CDR3 protein: CASSLGSSGTYEQYF

J gene: TRBJ1-1
D gene: TRBD1
clone size: -
V gene: TRBV5-1
CDR3 DNA: TGCGCCAGCAGCTTGGTCGTAAGGGACAGGGGATCTGAAGCTTTCTTT
CDR3 protein: CASSLVVRDRGSEAFF

J gene: TRBJ1-2
D gene: -
clone size: once
V gene: TRBV6-6
CDR3 DNA: TGTGCCAGCAGTCACTCTAAAAATGGCTACACCTTC
CDR3 protein: CASSHSKNGYTF

J gene: TRBJ1-1
D gene: TRBD1
clone size: -
V gene: TRBV3-1/TRBV3-2
CDR3 DNA: TGTGCCAGCAGCCTTCCGGGACAGGGAGGATTGAGAACTGAAGCTTTCTTT
CDR3 protein: CASSLPGQGGLRTEAFF

J gene: TRBJ2-7
D gene: TRBD1
clone size: -
V gene: TRBV25-1
CDR3 DNA: TGTGCCAGCAGTGAATCGCGGACAGGTTCCTACGAGCAGTACTTC
CDR3 protein: CASSESRTGSYEQYF

J gene: TRBJ1-4
D gene: -
clone size: -
V gene: TRBV12-3/TRBV12-4
CDR3 DNA: TGTGCCAGCAGCCGGGGGGGTGAAAAACTGTTTTTT
CDR3 protein: CASSRGGEKLFF

J gene: TRBJ1-1
D gene: -
clone size: -
V gene: TRBV5-1
CDR3 DNA: TGCGCCAGCAGCTTGGAGACAATGAACACTGAAGCTTTCTTT
CDR3 protein: CASSLETMNTEAFF

J gene: TRBJ1-1
D gene: -
clone size: few
V gene: TRBV18
CDR3 DNA: TGTGCCAGCTCACCACCGTCCGGAGGGACCACTGAAGCTTTCTTT
CDR3 protein: CASSPPSGGTTEAFF

J gene: TRBJ1-1
D gene: -
clone size: -
V gene: TRBV11-2
CDR3 DNA: TGTGCCAGCAGCTTAGTGTCAGGTACGAACACTGAAGCTTTCTTT
CDR3 protein: CASSLVSGTNTEAFF

J gene: TRBJ2-3
D gene: TRBD1
clone size: -
V gene: TRBV6-5
CDR3 DNA: TGTGCCAGCAGTTTCCGGACAGGGAGGAACACAGATACGCAGTATTTT
CDR3 protein: CASSFRTGRNTDTQYF

J gene: TRBJ2-1
D gene: -
clone size: once
V gene: TRBV7-2
CDR3 DNA: TGTGCCAGCAGCCCAAGGGGGGACTACTACAATGAGCAGTTCTTC
CDR3 protein: CASSPRGDYYNEQFF

J gene: TRBJ1-5
D gene: -
clone size: -
V gene: TRBV5-4
CDR3 DNA: TGTGCCAGCAGCTGGGGGGGAGGATATAGCAATCAGCCCCAGCATTTT
CDR3 protein: CASSWGGGYSNQPQHF

J gene: TRBJ2-3
D gene: TRBD1
clone size: -
V gene: TRBV30
CDR3 DNA: TGTGCCTGGAGTAGGGGGACAGGGTCCAAAAATACGCAGTATTTT
CDR3 protein: CAWSRGTGSKNTQYF

J gene: TRBJ1-2
D gene: -
clone size: -
V gene: TRBV3-1/TRBV3-2
CDR3 DNA: TGTGCCAGCAGCCAAGGCAGGTGGAATGGCTACACCTTC
CDR3 protein: CASSQGRWNGYTF

J gene: TRBJ2-3
D gene: -
clone size: -
V gene: TRBV7-8
CDR3 DNA: TGTGCCAGCAGCTCCCAAGCCGGGTCCGCTAGCACAGATACGCAGTATTTT
CDR3 protein: CASSSQAGSASTDTQYF

J gene: TRBJ1-5
D gene: TRBD1
clone size: few
V gene: TRBV27
CDR3 DNA: TGTGCCAGCAGATTACAGGGGGCTAATCAGCCCCAGCATTTT
CDR3 protein: CASRLQGANQPQHF

J gene: TRBJ2-2
D gene: TRBD1
clone size: -
V gene: TRBV18
CDR3 DNA: TGTGCCAGCTCACCACGGACAGGGGTTAACACCGGGGAGCTGTTTTTT
CDR3 protein: CASSPRTGVNTGELFF

J gene: TRBJ2-5
D gene: TRBD1
clone size: -
V gene: TRBV6-1
CDR3 DNA: TGTGCCAGCAGTGAACGACAGGGCCTCCAAGAGACCCAGTACTTC
CDR3 protein: CASSERQGLQETQYF

J gene: TRBJ2-5
D gene: -
clone size: -
V gene: TRBV5-4
CDR3 DNA: TGTGCCAGCAGCCCTGGAGGCTCCCGCCAAGAGACCCAGTACTTC
CDR3 protein: CASSPGGSRQETQYF

J gene: TRBJ1-5
D gene: -
clone size: -
V gene: TRBV7-9
CDR3 DNA: TGTGCCAGCAGCCGATCGGGTTCCGATCAGCCCCAGCATTTT
CDR3 protein: CASSRSGSDQPQHF

J gene: TRBJ1-1
D gene: TRBD1
clone size: -
V gene: TRBV7-2
CDR3 DNA: TGTGCCAGCAGCTTAGGACAGGGGGGGATGAACACTGAAGCTTTCTTT
CDR3 protein: CASSLGQGGMNTEAFF

J gene: TRBJ2-7
D gene: TRBD2
clone size: once
V gene: TRBV6-1
CDR3 DNA: TGTGCCAGCAGTGGGTACACTAGTAGCGGGAGAACCTACGAGCAGTACTTC
CDR3 protein: CASSGYTSSGRTYEQYF

J gene: TRBJ1-5
D gene: -
clone size: -
V gene: TRBV4-2
CDR3 DNA: TGTGCCAGCAGCCAAGATTCGGTGTTAACGGGAGGGCATAATCAGCCCCAGCATTTT
CDR3 protein: CASSQDSVLTGGHNQPQHF

J gene: TRBJ2-7
D gene: -
clone size: -
V gene: TRBV5-1
CDR3 DNA: TGCGCCAGCAGCTTGGCCTTGACAGCTATCTACGAGCAGTACTTC
CDR3 protein: CASSLALTAIYEQYF

J gene: TRBJ1-2
D gene: TRBD1
clone size: -
V gene: TRBV7-8
CDR3 DNA: TGTGCCAGCAGCTACGGACAGGGGGCTAACTATGGCTACACCTTC
CDR3 protein: CASSYGQGANYGYTF

J gene: TRBJ1-6
D gene: TRBD1
clone size: -
V gene: TRBV18
CDR3 DNA: TGTGCCAGCTCGGACGGGACAGGGCTTAATTCACCCCTCCACTTT
CDR3 protein: CASSDGTGLNSPLHF

J gene: TRBJ1-1
D gene: -
clone size: -
V gene: TRBV18
CDR3 DNA: TGTGCCAGCTCACCCGGGTTGAACACTGAAGCTTTCTTT
CDR3 protein: CASSPGLNTEAFF

J gene: TRBJ1-2
D gene: -
clone size: -
V gene: TRBV7-2
CDR3 DNA: TGTGCCAGCAGCCTAGGGGGGCGGAGAGGCTACACCTTC
CDR3 protein: CASSLGGRRGYTF

J gene: TRBJ2-7
D gene: TRBD1
clone size: -
V gene: TRBV3-1/TRBV3-2
CDR3 DNA: TGTGCCAGCAGCCAAGAACCACGGACAGGCTACGAGCAGTACTTC
CDR3 protein: CASSQEPRTGYEQYF

J gene: TRBJ1-2
D gene: -
clone size: -
V gene: TRBV5-4
CDR3 DNA: TGTGCCAGCAGCTTCTCCGGGGGCTATGGCTACACCTTC
CDR3 protein: CASSFSGGYGYTF

J gene: TRBJ1-3
D gene: -
clone size: -
V gene: TRBV4-3
CDR3 DNA: TGCGCCAGCAGCCTTGACAGAGACTCTGGAAACACCATATATTTT
CDR3 protein: CASSLDRDSGNTIYF